The rows below give T cell receptor beta chains drawn from one sample of a study of CXCR3-negative and CXCR3-positive naive CD8 T cells. TCRdb reprocessed the 5' RACE reads and keeps a single row for each CDR3 protein, giving no DNA. The sample table includes around 63,000 distinct CDR3 sequences. What was sequenced was naive CXCR3+ CD8+ T cells from blood. These TCRs come from a human donor in good health. Some clones in this sample may be carry-over from other donors' samples. The CDR3 runs from the conserved cysteine through the conserved F or W. Size is omitted from some rows. Given values are once, few, many or a class for expanded clones.

clone_size | j_call | v_call | cdr3_length | cdr3_aa
. | TRBJ2-5 | TRBV6-6 | 11 | CASTHQETQYF
. | TRBJ2-3 | TRBV12-3/TRBV12-4 | 15 | CASSVTAGEADTQYF
. | TRBJ2-5 | TRBV29-1 | 15 | CSALGEGALQETQYF
. | TRBJ2-5 | TRBV4-2 | 17 | CASSRERTSGRQETQYF
. | TRBJ2-7 | TRBV6-6 | 16 | CASSDQDRVTHYEQYF
. | TRBJ2-5 | TRBV29-1 | 11 | CSVLHGKTQYF
. | TRBJ2-7 | TRBV15 | 15 | CATSRVAGGQYEQYF
. | TRBJ2-4 | TRBV12-5 | 14 | CASGRRRGQNIQYF
. | TRBJ2-1 | TRBV19 | 14 | CASSWGDSYNEQFF
. | TRBJ1-1 | TRBV12-3/TRBV12-4 | 11 | CASSPGAEAFF
. | TRBJ2-7 | TRBV10-3 | 13 | CAISRVQDFEQYF
. | TRBJ2-3 | TRBV20-1 | 14 | CSASSGGLTDTQYF
. | TRBJ2-5 | TRBV4-1 | 14 | CASSQVDWQETQYF
. | TRBJ2-5 | TRBV7-2 | 14 | CASSLGLDQETQYF
. | TRBJ1-1 | TRBV27 | 13 | CASGSGLGTEAFF
medium-sized | TRBJ2-1 | TRBV6-5 | 15 | CASSYSSSSYNEQFF
. | TRBJ2-1 | TRBV15 | 15 | CATSRASGGEGEQFF
. | TRBJ2-2 | TRBV4-3 | 16 | CASSQDAGREPGELFF
medium-sized | TRBJ1-2 | TRBV4-3 | 14 | CASSQVTGLSGYTF
. | TRBJ2-1 | TRBV4-3 | 18 | CASSQGIGTGRTRDEQFF
. | TRBJ2-3 | TRBV29-1 | 15 | CSVDRPFTSTDTQYF
. | TRBJ2-1 | TRBV6-2/TRBV6-3 | 15 | CASSWGQGVHNEQFF
. | TRBJ2-7 | TRBV20-1 | 17 | CSARDASGGESIYEQYF
. | TRBJ2-5 | TRBV3-1 | 14 | CASSPANIQETQYF
. | TRBJ1-2 | TRBV4-3 | 16 | CASSQDIGGTGDGYTF
. | TRBJ2-2 | TRBV7-3 | 16 | CASSWTSGINTGELFF
. | TRBJ2-7 | TRBV4-3 | 14 | CASSQAAGGPEQYF
. | TRBJ2-3 | TRBV6-6 | 12 | CASSTSGDTQYF
. | TRBJ2-5 | TRBV20-1 | 13 | CSARDLGEETQYF
. | TRBJ1-1 | TRBV7-3 | 18 | CASSKQADFSKQNTEAFF